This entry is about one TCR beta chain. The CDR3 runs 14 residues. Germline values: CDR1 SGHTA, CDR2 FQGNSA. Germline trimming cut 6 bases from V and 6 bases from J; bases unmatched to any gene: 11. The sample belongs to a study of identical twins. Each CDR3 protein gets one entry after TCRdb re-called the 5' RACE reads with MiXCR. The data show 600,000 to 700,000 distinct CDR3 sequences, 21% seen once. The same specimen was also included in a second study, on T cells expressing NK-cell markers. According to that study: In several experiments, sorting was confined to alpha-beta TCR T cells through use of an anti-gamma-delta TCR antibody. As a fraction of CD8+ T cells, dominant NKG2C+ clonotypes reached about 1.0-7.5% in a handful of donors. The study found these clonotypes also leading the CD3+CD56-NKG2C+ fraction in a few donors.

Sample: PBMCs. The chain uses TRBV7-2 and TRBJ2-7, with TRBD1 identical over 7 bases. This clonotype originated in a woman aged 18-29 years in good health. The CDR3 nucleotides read TGTGCCAGCAGATCAGGGACAGTAACTACCGAGCAGTACTTC. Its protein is CASRSGTVTTEQYF.